These 11 T cell receptor beta chains were all obtained from the same sample, sequenced in a study of shared clonotypes between healthy human individuals. Here immunoSEQ multiplex PCR was the method, and the copy in TCRdb shows in-frame clones only, minus some. The profile shows about 600,000 clones, roughly 97% of them singletons. Sequencing was performed on naive CD4+ T cells sorted from blood. As to subset: CD45RA+ positively selected. The receptors stem from a woman younger than 45 in good health.

The gene calls are TRBV6-1 and TRBJ2-3; the match to TRBD2 covers 13 bases. V lost 4 bases, J lost 7 bases, and 8 bases stayed unmatched. CDR3 length: 16 amino acids. Germline CDR1 is MNHNS and CDR2 is SASEGT. The CDR3 region has the DNA TGTGCCAGCAGTGCCGGACTAGCGGGAGTTCGATATACGCAGTATTTT. Residues: CASSAGLAGVRYTQYF.

The rearrangement joins TRBV4-1 to TRBJ2-3; D is possibly TRBD2 (6 bases). This CDR3 contains 17 residues. Looked up from germline, CDR1 is MGHRA and CDR2 is YSYEKL. The V and J ends lost 0 bases and 6 bases respectively, with 19 bases between them. The CDR3 region has the DNA TGCGCCAGCAGCCAAGATAGGCTAGCCAGTGGGGGGGATACGCAGTATTTT. It specifies CASSQDRLASGGDTQYF.

The V call is TRBV20-1, the J call TRBJ1-1; no clear D gene. V was trimmed by 5 bases and J by 7 bases, leaving 8 bases between them. CDR1 DFQATT and CDR2 SNEGSKA come from the germline V gene (reference sequence). This CDR3 has 10 residues. The DNA of the CDR3 is TGCAGTGCTTCCGCCTTTGAAGCTTTCTTT. The encoded protein is CSASAFEAFF.

The chain recombines TRBV28 with TRBJ2-5, with D hard to call. CDR3 size: 12 residues. Germline assignment: CDR1 MDHEN and CDR2 SYDVKM. V was clipped by 5 bases and J by 5 bases, with 9 bases between them. CDR3 sequence (DNA): TGTGCCAGCAGTCGAAGCTGGGAGACCCAGTACTTC. As protein: CASSRSWETQYF.

The V and J genes are TRBV9 and TRBJ2-7; D gene uncertain. The CDR3 consists of 12 residues. Germline V gene lookup returns CDR1 SGDLS and CDR2 YYNGEE. The germline V and J ends were trimmed by 0 bases and 7 bases, with 8 bases remaining between them. The CDR3 loop reads CASSVADQEQYF. CDR3 in DNA: TGTGCCAGCAGCGTAGCGGACCAAGAGCAGTACTTC. The full variable domain, with the rest looked up from reference TRBV9 and TRBJ2-7, is DSGVTQTPKHLITATGQRVTLRCSPRSGDLSVYWYQQSLDQGLQFLIQYYNGEERAKGNILERFSAQQFPDLHSELNLSSLELGDSALYFCASSVADQEQYFGPGTRLTVT.

V and J are TRBV5-1 and TRBJ2-7, with 9 bases lining up with TRBD1. Germline assignment: CDR1 SGHRS and CDR2 YFSETQ. The length of the CDR3 is 15 residues. The V and J ends lost 5 bases and 6 bases, in that order; junction bases with no gene match: 12. CDR3 sequence: CASSYTGTGSFEQYF. The CDR3 nucleotides are TGCGCCAGCAGTTATACCGGGACAGGGAGCTTCGAGCAGTACTTC.

The chain employs TRBV29-1 and TRBJ2-3; D gene uncertain. Trimming pared 1 base from V and 2 bases from J, leaving 10 bases between. Germline V lookup: CDR1 SQVTM, CDR2 ANQGSEA. The length of the CDR3 is 14 residues. The CDR3 region has the DNA TGCAGCGTTGAAGGACCCGGGCACACAGATACGCAGTATTTT. Translation gives CSVEGPGHTDTQYF.

The chain joins TRBV6-1 to TRBJ1-1, with D possibly TRBD1 on 6 matching bases. Germline loops: CDR1 MNHNS, CDR2 SASEGT. V was shortened by 2 bases and J by 4 bases, with 11 bases between the two germline ends. This CDR3 spans 14 amino acids. This CDR3 is CASSEHRAATEAFF. DNA of the CDR3: TGTGCCAGCAGTGAACACAGGGCAGCCACTGAAGCTTTCTTT.

As regards this clone: The identical CDR3 is also encoded by other nucleotide sequences in the sample. The chain uses TRBV11-2 and TRBJ2-1; no definite D call. Trimming removed 1 base at V and 4 bases at J, with 5 bases between. This CDR3 is built from 13 residues. Germline assignment: CDR1 SGHAT and CDR2 FQNNGV. The CDR3 DNA reads TGTGCCAGCAGCTTAGCCCGGTACAATGAGCAGTTCTTC. It encodes CASSLARYNEQFF. The full variable domain, rest sourced from reference TRBV11-2 and TRBJ2-1, is EAGVAQSPRYKIIEKRQSVAFWCNPISGHATLYWYQQILGQGPKLLIQFQNNGVVDDSQLPKDRFSAERLKGVDSTLKIQPAKLEDSAVYLCASSLARYNEQFFGPGTRLTVL.

The chain is built from TRBV27 and TRBJ2-7; 8 nucleotides line up with TRBD1. From germline, CDR1 is MNHEY and CDR2 SMNVEV (reference sequence). This CDR3 region has 14 residues. V trimming: 6 bases; J trimming: 6 bases; junction bases outside the gene matches: 10. The CDR3 is CASSQRQGSGEQYF. In nucleotides, the CDR3 is TGTGCCAGCAGCCAAAGACAGGGGTCTGGCGAGCAGTACTTC.

This clone was recorded only once. This chain links TRBV6-5 with TRBJ1-2, with 9 bases lining up with TRBD1. This CDR3 contains 16 residues. The J segment lost 4 bases and the V segment lost 2 bases, leaving 8 bases of the junction unmatched. The germline CDR1 and CDR2 sequences are MNHEY and SVGAGI. The CDR3 here is CASSYQWGQGSYGYTF. CDR3 sequence (DNA): TGTGCCAGCAGTTACCAATGGGGACAGGGTTCCTATGGCTACACCTTC.